This TCR beta chain was recorded in a study of glioma-infiltrating T cells. Amplification of TCR alpha and beta CDR3 regions from RNA used iRepertoire nested multiplex PCR. Via MiXCR, TCRdb re-called the multiplex PCR reads, giving one row per CDR3 protein. Of fewer than 200,000 distinct CDR3 sequences listed, about 32% were seen once; the top ten hold around 20%. V lost 5 bases, J lost 0 bases, and 13 bases lay in between. Germline V gene lookup returns CDR1 MNHNS and CDR2 SASEGT. CDR3 length: 15 amino acids. General study points: Gliomas, especially low-grade, showed above-expected tissue-blood divergence; non-neoplastic patients showed below.

This clonotype was counted ten times or more. The antigen remains unidentified. The sequence came from a human donor with low-grade glioma or glioblastoma, undergoing nonglioma brain surgery, or in good health (not recorded which). This chain links TRBV6-1 with TRBJ1-1; D gene uncertain. The sample was glioma tissue, nonneoplastic brain tissue, or PBMCs (not recorded which). This chain's CDR3 is CASSYHGDMNTEAFF. The CDR3 region has the DNA TGTGCCAGCAGTTATCACGGCGACATGAACACTGAAGCTTTCTTT.